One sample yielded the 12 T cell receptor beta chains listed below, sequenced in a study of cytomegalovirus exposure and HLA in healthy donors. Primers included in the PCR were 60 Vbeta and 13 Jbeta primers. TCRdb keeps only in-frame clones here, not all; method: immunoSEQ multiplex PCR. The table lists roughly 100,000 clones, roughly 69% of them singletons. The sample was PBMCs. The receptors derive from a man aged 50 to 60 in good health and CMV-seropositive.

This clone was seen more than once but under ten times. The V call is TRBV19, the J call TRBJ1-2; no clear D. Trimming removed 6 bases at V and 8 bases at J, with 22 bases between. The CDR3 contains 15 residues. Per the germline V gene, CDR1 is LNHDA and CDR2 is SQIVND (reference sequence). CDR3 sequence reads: CASRTNWADSSGYTF. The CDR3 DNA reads TGTGCCAGTAGGACTAACTGGGCCGACTCGTCGGGCTACACCTTC. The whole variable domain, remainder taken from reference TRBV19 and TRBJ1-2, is DGGITQSPKYLFRKEGQNVTLSCEQNLNHDAMYWYRQDPGQGLRLIYYSQIVNDFQKGDIAEGYSVSREKKESFPLTVTSAQKNPTAFYLCASRTNWADSSGYTFGSGTRLTVV.

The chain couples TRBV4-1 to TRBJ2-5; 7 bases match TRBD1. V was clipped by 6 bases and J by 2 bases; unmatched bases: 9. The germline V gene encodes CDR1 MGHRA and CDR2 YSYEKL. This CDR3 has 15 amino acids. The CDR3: CASRKDRVGQETQYF. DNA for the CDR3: TGCGCCAGCAGAAAAGACAGGGTAGGGCAAGAGACCCAGTACTTC.

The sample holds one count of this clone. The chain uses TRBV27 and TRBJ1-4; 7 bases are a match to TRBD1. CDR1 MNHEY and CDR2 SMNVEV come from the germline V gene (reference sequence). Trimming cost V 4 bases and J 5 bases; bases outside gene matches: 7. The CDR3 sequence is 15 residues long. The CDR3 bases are TGTGCCAGCAGTTCTCGACAGGGAAGCAATGAAAAACTGTTTTTT. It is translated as CASSSRQGSNEKLFF.

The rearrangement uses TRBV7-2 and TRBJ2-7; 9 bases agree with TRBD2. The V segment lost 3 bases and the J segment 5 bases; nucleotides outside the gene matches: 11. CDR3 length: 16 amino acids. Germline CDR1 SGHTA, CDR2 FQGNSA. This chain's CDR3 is CASSFGRGGHANEQYF. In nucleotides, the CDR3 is TGTGCCAGCAGCTTCGGGCGGGGGGGCCATGCGAACGAGCAGTACTTC.

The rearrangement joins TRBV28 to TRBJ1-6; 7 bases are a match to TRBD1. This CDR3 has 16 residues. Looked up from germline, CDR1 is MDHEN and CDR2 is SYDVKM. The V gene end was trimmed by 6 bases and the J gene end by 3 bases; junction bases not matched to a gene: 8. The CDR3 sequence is CASSTQRQGYNSPLHF. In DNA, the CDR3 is TGTGCCAGCAGCACCCAAAGACAGGGCTATAATTCACCCCTCCACTTT.

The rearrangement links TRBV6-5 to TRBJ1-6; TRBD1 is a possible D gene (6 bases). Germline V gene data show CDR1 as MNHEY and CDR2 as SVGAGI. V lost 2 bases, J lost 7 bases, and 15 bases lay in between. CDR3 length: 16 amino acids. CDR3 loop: CASSYARQVGNSPLHF. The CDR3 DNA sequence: TGTGCCAGCAGTTACGCAAGACAGGTTGGCAATTCACCCCTCCACTTT.

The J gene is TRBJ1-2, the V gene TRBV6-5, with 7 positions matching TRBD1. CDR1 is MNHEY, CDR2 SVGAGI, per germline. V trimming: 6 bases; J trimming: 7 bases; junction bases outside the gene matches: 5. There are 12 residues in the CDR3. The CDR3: CASRPQGPGYTF. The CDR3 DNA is TGTGCCAGCAGACCACAGGGGCCTGGCTACACCTTC.

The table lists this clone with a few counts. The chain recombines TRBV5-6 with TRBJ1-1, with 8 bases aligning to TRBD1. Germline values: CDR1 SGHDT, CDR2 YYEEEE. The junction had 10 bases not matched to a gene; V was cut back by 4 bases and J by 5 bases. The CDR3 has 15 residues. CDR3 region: CASSRRQGPKTEAFF. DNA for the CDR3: TGTGCCAGCAGCCGAAGACAGGGGCCGAAGACTGAAGCTTTCTTT.

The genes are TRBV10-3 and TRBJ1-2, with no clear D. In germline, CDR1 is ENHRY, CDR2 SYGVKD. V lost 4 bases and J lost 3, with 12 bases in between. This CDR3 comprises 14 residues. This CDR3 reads CAISGRGSDYGYTF. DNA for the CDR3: TGTGCCATCAGTGGGCGGGGTTCGGACTATGGCTACACCTTC.

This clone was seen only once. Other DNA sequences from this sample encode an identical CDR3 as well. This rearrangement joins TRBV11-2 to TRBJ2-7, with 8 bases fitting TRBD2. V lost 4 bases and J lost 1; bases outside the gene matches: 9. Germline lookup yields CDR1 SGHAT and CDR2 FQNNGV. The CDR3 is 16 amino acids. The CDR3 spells CASSSGLAQGSYEQYF. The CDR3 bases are TGTGCCAGCAGCTCCGGACTAGCACAAGGATCCTACGAGCAGTACTTC.

The CDR3 loop reads CASSLRGSYEQYF. The DNA of the CDR3 is TGTGCCAGCAGCTTAAGGGGGTCCTACGAGCAGTACTTC. V usage is TRBV7-6 and J usage is TRBJ2-7, with D maybe TRBD1 (6 bases). Trimming took off 2 bases at V and 1 base at J, with 6 bases between the two ends. From germline, CDR1 is SGHVS and CDR2 FNYEAQ. The length of the CDR3 is 13 residues.

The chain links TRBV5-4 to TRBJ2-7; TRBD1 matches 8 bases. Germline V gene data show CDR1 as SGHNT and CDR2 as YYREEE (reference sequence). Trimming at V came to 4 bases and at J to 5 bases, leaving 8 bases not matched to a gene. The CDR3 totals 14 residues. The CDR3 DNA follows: TGTGCCAGCAGCCACCCGGACAGGGAGCACGAGCAGTACTTC. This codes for CASSHPDREHEQYF.